The TCR beta chain described here comes from a study of control samples from healthy donors and cancer patients. Generated by immunoSEQ multiplex PCR, the TCRdb table keeps only in-frame clones and is missing some. The data show about 92,000 clones, with almost 85% seen just once and approximately 9.4% held by the top ten. The CDR3 runs to 15 residues. Trimming left V 7 bases short and J 0 bases short, with 12 bases between. Looked up from germline, CDR1 is MNHEY and CDR2 is SVGEGT. The V call is TRBV6-2 or TRBV6-3, the J call TRBJ1-4; D is perhaps TRBD1 (5 bases). The sequence was obtained from a woman aged 60-75 years in good health. Sample: blood. The DNA of the CDR3 is TGTGCCAGCACCCCCGGGACCGCAACTAATGAAAAACTGTTTTTT. This encodes CASTPGTATNEKLFF.